Each of the 10 T cell receptor beta chains below was sequenced from the same sample in a study of blood T cell repertoires in COVID-19. Profiling relied on immunoSEQ multiplex PCR, and the TCRdb table lists in-frame clones only, not all of them. Of approximately 230,000 clones listed, about 79% were seen once; the top ten hold about 9.6%. Sequenced sample: peripheral blood. The receptors originated from a man at least 80 years old with acute or convalescent COVID-19.

J is TRBJ2-7 and V is TRBV6-2 or TRBV6-3, with 8 positions matching TRBD1. This CDR3 spans 18 amino acids. The germline gives CDR1 MNHEY, CDR2 SVGEGT. V shed 2 bases, J shed 3 bases, and the junction held 15 bases outside the gene matches. CDR3: CASSYPRWGQAAGYEQYF. The CDR3 nucleotides are TGTGCCAGCAGTTACCCCAGATGGGGACAGGCCGCAGGCTACGAGCAGTACTTC.

This clone appeared a single time. The rearrangement uses TRBV2 and TRBJ1-2, with TRBD1 identical over 7 bases. The CDR3 loop spans 14 amino acids. Trimming removed 5 bases from V and 1 base from J; junction bases left unmatched: 4. Germline assignment: CDR1 SNHLY and CDR2 FYNNEI. The CDR3 bases are TGTGCCAGCAGTACGGGACAGCTTAACTATGGCTACACCTTC. It is translated as CASSTGQLNYGYTF.

This rearrangement joins TRBV14 to TRBJ1-1; 8 bases agree with TRBD1. From germline, CDR1 is SGHDN and CDR2 FVKESK. The CDR3 is made up of 15 amino acids. Trimming at V came to 0 bases and at J to 10 bases, leaving 10 bases not matched to a gene. Written as DNA, the CDR3 is TGTGCCAGCAGCCAAGAGTGGCAGGGGGCGTTCGGAGCTTTCTTT. Amino acid sequence: CASSQEWQGAFGAFF.

The rearrangement joins TRBV24-1 to TRBJ1-1; tentative D call: TRBD1 (5 bases). Trimming took 0 bases from V and 7 from J, leaving 8 bases between them. CDR3 length: 13 residues. The germline V gene has CDR1 KGHDR and CDR2 SFDVKD. Written as DNA, the CDR3 is TGTGCCACCAGTGATTTGCAGGGTGGTGAAGCTTTCTTT. Its translation is CATSDLQGGEAFF.

This sequence joins TRBV7-9 and TRBJ2-3, with 11 bases aligning to TRBD2. CDR3 length: 15 amino acids. CDR1 and CDR2 from the germline V gene are SEHNR and FQNEAQ (reference sequence). Trimming took 5 bases from V and 6 from J; bases not matched to a gene: 7. The CDR3 DNA reads TGTGCCAGCAGCCCACCTAGCGGGGGGCAGGATACGCAGTATTTT. Its protein is CASSPPSGGQDTQYF.

The V gene is TRBV6-5, the J gene TRBJ1-6; D is undetermined. Trimming took 6 bases from V and 7 from J, leaving 10 bases between them. Germline assignment: CDR1 MNHEY and CDR2 SVGAGI. CDR3 length equals 13 residues. CDR3 coding DNA: TGTGCCAGCAGGAGGGAGAGCAATTCACCCCTCCACTTT. Residues: CASRRESNSPLHF.

This chain connects TRBV6-5 to TRBJ1-1; a weak D match, TRBD1 (5 bases). This CDR3 is 14 amino acids long. The germline V gene has CDR1 MNHEY and CDR2 SVGAGI. Trimming cost V 8 bases and J 5 bases, with 18 bases left between them. CDR3 in DNA: TGTGCCAGCGCCCCATCTGGGGGGAGGACTGAAGCTTTCTTT. Protein product: CASAPSGGRTEAFF.

The V call is TRBV29-1, the J call TRBJ1-2, with 8 bases that match TRBD1. The CDR3 length is 11 residues. The ends lost 6 bases at V and 8 bases at J; junction bases unmatched: 5. Looked up from germline, CDR1 is SQVTM and CDR2 is ANQGSEA. The chain's CDR3 is CSVRQGLGYTF. CDR3 DNA sequence: TGCAGCGTACGACAGGGGTTGGGCTACACCTTC.

The chain has TRBV2 and TRBJ2-1, with 8 bases aligning to TRBD1. The germline V gene has CDR1 SNHLY and CDR2 FYNNEI. The trim removed 5 bases at V and 5 bases at J, leaving 5 bases unmatched. The length of the CDR3 is 14 residues. The CDR3 loop is CASSRTGFDNEQFF. The DNA of the CDR3 is TGTGCCAGCAGTAGGACAGGGTTCGACAATGAGCAGTTCTTC.

The chain carries TRBV5-5 and TRBJ1-1; D might be TRBD1 (6 bases). CDR3 size: 15 residues. Germline V CDR1 and CDR2: SGHKS, YYEKEE (reference sequence). V dropped 4 bases and J dropped 3 bases, with 16 bases sitting between them. CDR3 nucleotides: TGTGCCAGCAGCACCCGGACAGCTACCCACACTGAAGCTTTCTTT. This gives the protein CASSTRTATHTEAFF.